A single T cell receptor beta chain is shown here with its context. The antigen is unknown. The data belong to a study of T cells in tuberculosis. Overall study context: IGRA-negative adolescents, IGRA-positive adolescents with latent tuberculosis and adults with active tuberculosis formed this South African cohort.

The V gene's germline CDR1 is GTSNPN and CDR2 SVGIG (reference sequence). The length of the CDR3 is 11 residues. V lost 1 base and J 13 bases, leaving 13 bases between the germline ends. Study-level findings and limits: Using the GMM-specific repertoire gave about 86% accuracy versus 60% to 70% with motifs.

Profiled with immunoSEQ multiplex PCR; TCRdb holds only in-frame clones, not every one. Among under 25,000 clones listed, around 97% were seen once. This sequence was found in a donor between 10 and 29 years old with latent tuberculosis or without tuberculosis infection. Material for sequencing was PBMCs. The chain recombines TRBV30 with TRBJ1-2; D might be TRBD1 (5 bases). The CDR3 region has the DNA TGTGCCTGGAGTGCCCTCGACAGTTGCACCTTC. It specifies CAWSALDSCTF.